This is a list of T cell receptor beta chains from one sample in a study of blood T cell repertoires in COVID-19. Sequencing used immunoSEQ multiplex PCR; TCRdb keeps in-frame clones, though not all of them. The table includes around 430,000 clones, about nine tenths detected once. The material sequenced was peripheral blood. Source of these receptors: a woman aged 50 to 65 with COVID-19, enrolled during active disease. Each CDR3 is given with its conserved first and last residue. The D gene is left open where the match is weak. Part of the rows lack a size; the others show once, few, many or a class for expanded clones.

NA,NA,TRBV6-5,TRBJ1-1,12,TGTGCCAGTAGATTAGGAGAGACTGAAGCTTTCTTT,CASRLGETEAFF
NA,NA,TRBV7-9,TRBJ1-2,10,TGTGCCAGCAGCCAGAATGGCTACACCTTC,CASSQNGYTF
NA,NA,TRBV28,TRBJ1-2,14,TGTGCCAGCATCACGATTCCAGGGATGGACGGCTACACCTTC,CASITIPGMDGYTF
NA,NA,TRBV6-5,TRBJ1-3,14,TGTGCCAGCAGTTCTCGGGGAGGAGGAAACACCATATATTTT,CASSSRGGGNTIYF
NA,NA,TRBV5-1,TRBJ2-1,13,TGCGCCAGCAGCCCTGAAGCCGTGGATGAGCAGTTCTTC,CASSPEAVDEQFF
once,NA,TRBV6-5,TRBJ1-5,15,TGTGCCAGCAGTCAGAGAGGAGGCACCAATCAGCCCCAGCATTTT,CASSQRGGTNQPQHF
NA,NA,TRBV7-2,TRBJ1-4,14,TGTGCCAGCAGCTTAAACTGGGCAGTGGGAAAACTGTTTTTT,CASSLNWAVGKLFF
NA,NA,TRBV7-9,TRBJ1-2,14,TGTGCCAGCAGCTTAGCGCGGGGAAACTATGGCTACACCTTC,CASSLARGNYGYTF
few,NA,TRBV5-4,TRBJ2-1,12,TGTGCCAGCAGCTTACCCCCCGGGGAGCAGTTCTTC,CASSLPPGEQFF
NA,NA,TRBV9,TRBJ2-7,16,TGTGCCAGCAGCCCCTTCACGACTAACGCCGGGGGCGAGCAGTACTTC,CASSPFTTNAGGEQYF
NA,NA,TRBV6-5,TRBJ2-1,15,TGTGCCAGCAGTTCTGGGGGGGCCTCGTACAATGAGCAGTTCTTC,CASSSGGASYNEQFF
once,NA,TRBV12-3/TRBV12-4,TRBJ2-3,11,TGTGCCAGCAGTTTGGCCTTTACGCAGTATTTT,CASSLAFTQYF
NA,NA,TRBV5-1,TRBJ2-1,15,TGCGCCAGCAGCCTCCCCAGGGGTGGGCACAATGAGCAGTTCTTC,CASSLPRGGHNEQFF
NA,TRBD2,TRBV19,TRBJ2-7,15,TGTGCCAGTAGGATCGGGACTAGCGGGTCCTACGAGCAGTACTTC,CASRIGTSGSYEQYF
NA,TRBD2,TRBV11-2,TRBJ2-3,18,TGTGCCAGCAGCCCTAGAGAAGGGACTAGCGGTACTTTAGATACGCAGTATTTT,CASSPREGTSGTLDTQYF
once,TRBD2,TRBV6-6,TRBJ2-3,16,TGTGCCAGCAGTCGACTAGCGGGGGGAATCACAGATACGCAGTATTTT,CASSRLAGGITDTQYF
NA,TRBD1,TRBV5-1,TRBJ1-1,14,TGCGCCAGCAGCCGGACAGGGTGGAGTACTGAAGCTTTCTTT,CASSRTGWSTEAFF
NA,NA,TRBV7-9,TRBJ1-5,15,TGTGCCAGCAGCTTAGGTGCGAGAGTCGGTCAGCCCCAGCATTTT,CASSLGARVGQPQHF
NA,NA,TRBV3-1/TRBV3-2,TRBJ1-2,13,TGTGCCAGCAGCCAAGGGCCGACATATGGCTACACCTTC,CASSQGPTYGYTF
NA,TRBD1,TRBV18,TRBJ2-6,17,TGTGCCAGCTCACCCAGGACAGGTCTAACTGGGGCCAACGTCCTGACTTTC,CASSPRTGLTGANVLTF
NA,TRBD1,TRBV2,TRBJ1-4,14,TGTGCCAGCACTACCGGGACAGGGAATGAAAAACTGTTTTTT,CASTTGTGNEKLFF
NA,NA,TRBV14,TRBJ1-1,13,TGTGCCAGCAGCCTTGGGGGCTTGACTGAAGCTTTCTTT,CASSLGGLTEAFF
NA,NA,TRBV5-8,TRBJ1-4,17,TGTGCCAGCAGCTTGGGACAGGCCGCCCGGGTTAATGAAAAACTGTTTTTT,CASSLGQAARVNEKLFF
NA,TRBD1,TRBV5-1,TRBJ1-6,16,TGCGCCAGCAGCCCAGGAGCGGGACAGGGAAATTCACCCCTCCACTTT,CASSPGAGQGNSPLHF
once,NA,TRBV3-1/TRBV3-2,TRBJ1-2,13,TGTGCCAGCAGCCCCACAGAAGGCTATGGCTACACCTTC,CASSPTEGYGYTF
NA,NA,TRBV18,TRBJ1-1,15,TGTGCCAGCTCATGGGAGACGGGAGGGAACACTGAAGCTTTCTTT,CASSWETGGNTEAFF
NA,TRBD1,TRBV5-1,TRBJ1-1,14,TGCGCCAGCAGCTCCCAGGGGGCAAACACTGAAGCTTTCTTT,CASSSQGANTEAFF
NA,NA,TRBV28,TRBJ1-4,15,TGTGCCAGCAGTTCCAGGGGAATAGCTAATGAAAAACTGTTTTTT,CASSSRGIANEKLFF
NA,TRBD2,TRBV3-1/TRBV3-2,TRBJ2-5,13,TGTGCCAGCAACGGGGGGAGCCAAGAGACCCAGTACTTC,CASNGGSQETQYF
few,TRBD1,TRBV2,TRBJ1-6,16,TGTGCCAGCAGTGAAGCCCGGGACAGGACTAATTCACCCCTCCACTTT,CASSEARDRTNSPLHF
NA,TRBD2,TRBV5-1,TRBJ2-2,16,TGCGCCAGCAGCCTAATACCGGGACTAATCACCGGGGAGCTGTTTTTT,CASSLIPGLITGELFF
once,NA,TRBV19,TRBJ1-2,16,TGTGCCAGTAGTATAGATCTATCGGGTTCCCACTATGGCTACACCTTC,CASSIDLSGSHYGYTF
NA,NA,TRBV27,TRBJ2-5,15,TGTGCCAGCAGCCGCCTAACCCCGAACCGAGAGACCCAGTACTTC,CASSRLTPNRETQYF
NA,NA,TRBV28,TRBJ1-2,13,TGTGCCAGCACCTACCTCGGGAACTATGGCTACACCTTC,CASTYLGNYGYTF
NA,TRBD2,TRBV6-2/TRBV6-3,TRBJ2-3,15,TGTGCCAGCAGTTCTCTCAGCGGGGGGGTTGATACGCAGTATTTT,CASSSLSGGVDTQYF
once,NA,TRBV30,TRBJ1-2,14,TGTGCCTGGAAAAACGGGGTTGAGGAGAGGGGCTACACCTTC,CAWKNGVEERGYTF
few,TRBD1,TRBV13,TRBJ1-1,17,TGTGCCAGCAGTCCATACGGGACAGGTGGGGATAACACTGAAGCTTTCTTT,CASSPYGTGGDNTEAFF
many,NA,TRBV30,TRBJ1-1,11,TGTGCCTGGAGGGGGAGGGGTGAAGCTTTCTTT,CAWRGRGEAFF
NA,TRBD1,TRBV9,TRBJ1-3,15,TGTGCCAGCAGCGTACTGGGGACAGGGGGCAACACCATATATTTT,CASSVLGTGGNTIYF
NA,NA,TRBV7-3,TRBJ2-7,15,TGTGCCAGCAGCCCCGAGAGGCAGCACTCCTACGAGCAGTACTTC,CASSPERQHSYEQYF
NA,NA,TRBV6-5,TRBJ2-1,12,TGTGCCAGCAGCCGACAACCGAATGAGCAGTTCTTC,CASSRQPNEQFF
NA,NA,TRBV30,TRBJ2-5,13,TGTGCCTGGAGAGGGGACTTGAAAGAGACCCAGTACTTC,CAWRGDLKETQYF
NA,TRBD1,TRBV30,TRBJ1-5,13,TGTGCCTGGGACAGGGGGTCTGATCAGCCCCAGCATTTT,CAWDRGSDQPQHF
once,NA,TRBV29-1,TRBJ1-1,13,TGCAGCGTCCTGGGAGAAGCCTACACTGAAGCTTTCTTT,CSVLGEAYTEAFF
NA,TRBD1,TRBV3-1/TRBV3-2,TRBJ1-4,15,TGTGCCAGCAGCCCTAGTGGGACAGGGAACGAAAAACTGTTTTTT,CASSPSGTGNEKLFF
few,TRBD1,TRBV18,TRBJ2-2,13,TGTGCCAGCTCACCCGACAGGGACGGGGAGCTGTTTTTT,CASSPDRDGELFF
NA,NA,TRBV5-1,TRBJ1-3,17,TGCGCCAGCAGCTTGTCGGGGGGAGGATTCTCTGGAAACACCATATATTTT,CASSLSGGGFSGNTIYF
NA,NA,TRBV5-1,TRBJ2-1,15,TGCGCCAGCAGCTTCTCAGCAGGGCAGAACAATGAGCAGTTCTTC,CASSFSAGQNNEQFF
NA,TRBD1,TRBV6-2/TRBV6-3,TRBJ1-6,17,TGTGCCAGCAGTTACCGTTTTTCTGACAGGGCGACTTCACCCCTCCACTTT,CASSYRFSDRATSPLHF
once,NA,TRBV6-5,TRBJ1-2,15,TGTGCCAGCGATATTACTCAAGGGGTCAACTATGGCTACACCTTC,CASDITQGVNYGYTF
NA,TRBD1,TRBV28,TRBJ1-1,13,TGTGCCACCCAACGGACAGGGGACACTGAAGCTTTCTTT,CATQRTGDTEAFF